This TCR beta chain emerged from a study of cytomegalovirus exposure and HLA in healthy donors. Turning to the study itself: Early released data comprised around 80 million unique TCRs from HLA-typed donors. Study-level findings and limits: Rarity characterized most TCR sequences, yet some public TCRs appeared in many donors. Later analysis identified about 17,000 TCR beta sequences associated with HLA alleles, using a false discovery rate threshold of 0.05.

In regard to this clone: Its antigen is undetermined.

The CDR3 is 15 residues long. V shed 4 bases, J shed 9 bases, and the junction held 9 bases outside the gene matches. Germline loops: CDR1 SGHRS, CDR2 YFSETQ. The PCR had 60 Vbeta and 13 Jbeta primers. Clones were sequenced by immunoSEQ multiplex PCR, and TCRdb holds only the in-frame ones, with some missing. This sample carries 98,000 or so clones, 65% to 80% of them seen once, and the ten largest clones take roughly 8.8%. V gene TRBV5-1 combines with J gene TRBJ2-1; 11 nucleotides agree with TRBD2. The specimen was PBMCs. This clonotype was obtained from a human donor in good health. This CDR3 is CASSLLLAGDIEQFF. The CDR3 DNA reads TGCGCCAGCAGCCTACTACTAGCGGGAGACATTGAGCAGTTCTTC.